The clone carrying this TCR beta chain was counted once. This record comes from a study of blood T cell repertoires in COVID-19. Across the whole study: The origin of the acute and convalescent COVID-19 samples was the United States, Italy and Spain. Sources were T cells, B-cell-depleted T cells, or PBMCs; the material itself was cDNA or gDNA.

Trimming left V 3 bases short and J 11 bases short, with 11 bases between. CDR1 is DFQATT, CDR2 SNEGSKA, per germline (reference sequence). This CDR3 is built from 11 residues. In the study's own analysis: Reference gene primer amplification gave estimated nucleated cell counts. Generated by immunoSEQ multiplex PCR, the TCRdb table keeps only in-frame clones and is missing some. That table is the source of V, J and clone size, and D and trimming were worked out from the DNA. This sample has 120,000 to 150,000 clones, with approximately 89% found just once. The sequenced sample was peripheral blood. The clonotype comes from a man aged 60-69 years with active or convalescent COVID-19. The chain carries TRBV20-1 and TRBJ2-1, with D possibly being TRBD2 (6 bases). The CDR3 protein is CSASGGTKQFF. The CDR3 coding sequence is TGCAGTGCTAGTGGCGGGACCAAGCAGTTCTTC.